The T cell receptor (beta chain) described here comes from a study of blood T cells in healthy people across ages. The authors ran a second PCR of 7 to 11 cycles using a sample-barcoded 5' primer and a J-beta primer mix. One entry per CDR3 protein results from TCRdb running MiXCR on the 5' RACE reads. The sample includes under 800,000 distinct CDR3 sequences, roughly 41% of them seen just once. The CDR3 has 11 residues. From germline, CDR1 is LGHDT and CDR2 YNNKEL (reference sequence). Deletions cut 6 bases from V and 12 bases from J, with 12 bases between. This clonotype was found once. Given a much more abundant clone one base away, this may be a read error.

The sequence was obtained from a woman aged 55 to 70 in good health. The J gene is TRBJ2-1, the V gene TRBV3-1; D possibly matches TRBD1 or TRBD2 (5 bases each). Sequences were obtained from blood. CDR3 sequence (DNA): TGTGCCAGCAGGGGACCTCGTGGGCAGTTCTTC. Translation: CASRGPRGQFF.